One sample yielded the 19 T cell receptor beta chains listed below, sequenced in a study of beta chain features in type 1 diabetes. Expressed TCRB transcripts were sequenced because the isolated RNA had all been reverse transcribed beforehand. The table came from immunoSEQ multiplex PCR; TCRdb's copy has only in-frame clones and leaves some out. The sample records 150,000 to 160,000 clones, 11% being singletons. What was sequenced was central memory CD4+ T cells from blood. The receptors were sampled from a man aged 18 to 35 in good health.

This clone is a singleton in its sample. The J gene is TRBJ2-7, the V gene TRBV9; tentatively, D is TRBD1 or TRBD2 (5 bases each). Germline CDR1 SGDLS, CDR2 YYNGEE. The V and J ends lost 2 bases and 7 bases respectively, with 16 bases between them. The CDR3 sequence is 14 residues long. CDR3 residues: CASSVSVDEGEQYF. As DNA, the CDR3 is TGTGCCAGCAGCGTTTCCGTGGACGAGGGGGAGCAGTACTTC.

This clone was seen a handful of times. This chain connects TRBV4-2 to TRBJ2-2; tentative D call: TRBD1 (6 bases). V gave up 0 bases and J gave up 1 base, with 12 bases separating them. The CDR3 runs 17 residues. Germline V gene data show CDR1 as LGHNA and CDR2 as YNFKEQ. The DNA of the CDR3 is TGTGCCAGCAGCCAAGAAGGGCCGACAGGGAACACCGGGGAGCTGTTTTTT. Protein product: CASSQEGPTGNTGELFF.

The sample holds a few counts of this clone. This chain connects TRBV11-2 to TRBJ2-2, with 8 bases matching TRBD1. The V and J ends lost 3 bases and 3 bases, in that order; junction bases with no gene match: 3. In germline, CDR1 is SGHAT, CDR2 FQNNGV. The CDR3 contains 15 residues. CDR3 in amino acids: CASSLGQDYTGELFF. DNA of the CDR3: TGTGCCAGCAGCTTGGGACAGGACTACACCGGGGAGCTGTTTTTT. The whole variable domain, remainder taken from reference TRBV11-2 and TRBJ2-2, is EAGVAQSPRYKIIEKRQSVAFWCNPISGHATLYWYQQILGQGPKLLIQFQNNGVVDDSQLPKDRFSAERLKGVDSTLKIQPAKLEDSAVYLCASSLGQDYTGELFFGEGSRLTVL.

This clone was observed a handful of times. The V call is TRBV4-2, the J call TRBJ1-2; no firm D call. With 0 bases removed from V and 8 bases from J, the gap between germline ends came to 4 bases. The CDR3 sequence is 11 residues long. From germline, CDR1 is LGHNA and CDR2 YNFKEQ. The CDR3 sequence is CASSQEGGYTF. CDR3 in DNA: TGTGCCAGCAGCCAAGAGGGAGGCTACACCTTC.

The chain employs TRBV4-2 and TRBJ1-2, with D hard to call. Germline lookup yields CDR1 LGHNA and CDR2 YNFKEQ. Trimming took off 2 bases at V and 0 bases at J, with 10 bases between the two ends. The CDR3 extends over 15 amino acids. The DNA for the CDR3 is TGTGCCAGCAGCCAAAGGCAGGTTGCTAACTATGGCTACACCTTC. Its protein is CASSQRQVANYGYTF.

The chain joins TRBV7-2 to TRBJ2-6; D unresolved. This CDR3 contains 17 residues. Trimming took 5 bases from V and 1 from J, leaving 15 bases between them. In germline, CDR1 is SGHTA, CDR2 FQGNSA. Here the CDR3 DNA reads TGTGCCAGCAGCCCAAGGGTAGTGGGTTCTGGGGCCAACGTCCTGACTTTC. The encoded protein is CASSPRVVGSGANVLTF.

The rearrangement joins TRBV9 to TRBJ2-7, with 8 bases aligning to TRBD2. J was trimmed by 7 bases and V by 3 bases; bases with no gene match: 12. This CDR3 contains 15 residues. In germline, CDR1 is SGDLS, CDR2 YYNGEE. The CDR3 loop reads CASSGSSGRVEEQYF. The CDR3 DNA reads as TGTGCCAGCAGCGGGTCCAGCGGGAGAGTGGAGGAGCAGTACTTC.

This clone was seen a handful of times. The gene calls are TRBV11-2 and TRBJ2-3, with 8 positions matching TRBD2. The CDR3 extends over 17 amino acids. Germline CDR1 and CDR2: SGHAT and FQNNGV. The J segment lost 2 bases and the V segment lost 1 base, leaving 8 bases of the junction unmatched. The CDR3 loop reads CASSLAVGTRTTDTQYF. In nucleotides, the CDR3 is TGTGCCAGCAGCTTAGCGGTTGGGACTAGGACCACAGATACGCAGTATTTT.

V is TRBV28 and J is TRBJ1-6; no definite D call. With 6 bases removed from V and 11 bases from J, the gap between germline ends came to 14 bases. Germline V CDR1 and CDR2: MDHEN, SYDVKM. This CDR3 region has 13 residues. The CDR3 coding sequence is TGTGCCAGCAGATGGACCCTAATGGCACCCCTCCACTTT. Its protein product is CASRWTLMAPLHF.

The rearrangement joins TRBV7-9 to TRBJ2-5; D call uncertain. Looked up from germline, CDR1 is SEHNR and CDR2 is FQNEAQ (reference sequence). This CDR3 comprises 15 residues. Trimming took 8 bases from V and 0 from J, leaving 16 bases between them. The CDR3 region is CASYQESAYQETQYF. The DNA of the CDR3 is TGTGCCAGCTATCAGGAATCCGCGTACCAAGAGACCCAGTACTTC.

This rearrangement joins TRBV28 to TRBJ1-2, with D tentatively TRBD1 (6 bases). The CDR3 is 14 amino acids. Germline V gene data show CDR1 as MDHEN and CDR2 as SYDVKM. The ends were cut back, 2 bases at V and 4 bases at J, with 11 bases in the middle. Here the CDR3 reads CASSLTQGPYGYTF. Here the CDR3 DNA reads TGTGCCAGCAGTTTAACGCAGGGGCCCTATGGCTACACCTTC.

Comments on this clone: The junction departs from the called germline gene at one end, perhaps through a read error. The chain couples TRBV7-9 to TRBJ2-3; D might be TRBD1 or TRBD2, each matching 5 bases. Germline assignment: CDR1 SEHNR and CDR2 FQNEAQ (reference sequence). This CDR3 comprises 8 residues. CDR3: CASSHGAF. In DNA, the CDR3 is TGTGCCAGCAGCCACGGGGCTTTT.

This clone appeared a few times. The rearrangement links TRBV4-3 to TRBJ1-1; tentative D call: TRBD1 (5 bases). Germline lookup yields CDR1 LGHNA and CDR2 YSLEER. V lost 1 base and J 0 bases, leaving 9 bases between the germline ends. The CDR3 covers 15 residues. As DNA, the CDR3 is TGCGCCAGCAGCCAAGCGGGACTGTTGAACACTGAAGCTTTCTTT. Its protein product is CASSQAGLLNTEAFF.

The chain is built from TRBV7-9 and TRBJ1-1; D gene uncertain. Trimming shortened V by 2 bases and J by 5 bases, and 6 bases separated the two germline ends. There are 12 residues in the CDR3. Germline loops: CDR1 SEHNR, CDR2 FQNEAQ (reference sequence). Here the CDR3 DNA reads TGTGCCAGCAGCTTACCAGGTACTGAAGCTTTCTTT. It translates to CASSLPGTEAFF.

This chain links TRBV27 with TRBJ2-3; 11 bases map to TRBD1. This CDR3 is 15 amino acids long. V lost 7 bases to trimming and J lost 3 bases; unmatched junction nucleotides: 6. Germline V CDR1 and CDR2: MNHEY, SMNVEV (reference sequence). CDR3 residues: CASTRTGGKTDTQYF. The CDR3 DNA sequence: TGTGCCAGCACCCGGACAGGGGGCAAAACAGATACGCAGTATTTT.

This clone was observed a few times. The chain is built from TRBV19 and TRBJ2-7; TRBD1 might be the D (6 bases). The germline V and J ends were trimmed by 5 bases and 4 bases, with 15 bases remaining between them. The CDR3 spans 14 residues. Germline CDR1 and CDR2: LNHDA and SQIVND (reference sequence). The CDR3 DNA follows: TGTGCCAGTAGTCTTCGGACAGAGAAGTACGAGCAGTACTTC. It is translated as CASSLRTEKYEQYF.

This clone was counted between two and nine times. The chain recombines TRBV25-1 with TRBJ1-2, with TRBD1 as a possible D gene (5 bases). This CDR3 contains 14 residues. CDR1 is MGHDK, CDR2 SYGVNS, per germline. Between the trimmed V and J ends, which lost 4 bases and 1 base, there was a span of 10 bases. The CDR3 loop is CASSVPGGNYGYTF. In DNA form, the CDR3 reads TGTGCCAGCAGTGTACCCGGGGGTAACTATGGCTACACCTTC.

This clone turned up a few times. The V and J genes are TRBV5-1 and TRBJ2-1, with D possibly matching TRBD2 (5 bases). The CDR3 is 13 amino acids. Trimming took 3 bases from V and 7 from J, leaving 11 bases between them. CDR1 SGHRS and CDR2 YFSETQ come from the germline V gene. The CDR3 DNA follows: TGCGCCAGCAGCTCCCTCCGGGATAATGAGCAGTTCTTC. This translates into CASSSLRDNEQFF.

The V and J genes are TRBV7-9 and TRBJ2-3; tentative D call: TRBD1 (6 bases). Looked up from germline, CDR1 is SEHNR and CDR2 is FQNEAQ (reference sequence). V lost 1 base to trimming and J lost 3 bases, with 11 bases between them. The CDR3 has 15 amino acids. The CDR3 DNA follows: TGTGCCAGCAGCTTAGGGGCCAGGGGAACAGATACGCAGTATTTT. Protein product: CASSLGARGTDTQYF.